The clone carrying this T cell receptor beta chain was seen at least ten times. Its matching antigen is unknown. The data originate from a study of post-analysis software for immune sequencing data. Turning to the study itself: Patients had relapsing-remitting, secondary progressive or progressive-relapsing multiple sclerosis; some lacked subtype. Study-wide points: Strong co-clustering by F measure was seen for same-batch samples. Significantly decreased normalized Chao1 diversity was recorded for multiple sclerosis patients relative to controls.

Built from TCR beta cDNA, the libraries had unique molecular identifiers in them. Researchers reported some 500,000 cDNA molecules coming from about 0.98 to 11 million T cells. MiXCR, run by TCRdb on the PCR reads, gives a single entry per CDR3 protein. The sample carries approximately 250,000 distinct CDR3 sequences, 35% to 45% recorded once. The receptor comes from a girl between 10 and 17 years old with multiple sclerosis. The sample consisted of blood.

In DNA form, the CDR3 reads TGTGCCAGCAGCTTTGGGGGCGAGGGCCCCTACAATGAGCAGTTCTTC. It codes for CASSFGGEGPYNEQFF. The chain joins TRBV11-2 to TRBJ2-1; tentatively, D is TRBD1 (6 bases). Germline V CDR1 and CDR2: SGHAT, FQNNGV. V was pared by 3 bases and J by 2 bases, with 14 bases between. This CDR3 has 16 amino acids.